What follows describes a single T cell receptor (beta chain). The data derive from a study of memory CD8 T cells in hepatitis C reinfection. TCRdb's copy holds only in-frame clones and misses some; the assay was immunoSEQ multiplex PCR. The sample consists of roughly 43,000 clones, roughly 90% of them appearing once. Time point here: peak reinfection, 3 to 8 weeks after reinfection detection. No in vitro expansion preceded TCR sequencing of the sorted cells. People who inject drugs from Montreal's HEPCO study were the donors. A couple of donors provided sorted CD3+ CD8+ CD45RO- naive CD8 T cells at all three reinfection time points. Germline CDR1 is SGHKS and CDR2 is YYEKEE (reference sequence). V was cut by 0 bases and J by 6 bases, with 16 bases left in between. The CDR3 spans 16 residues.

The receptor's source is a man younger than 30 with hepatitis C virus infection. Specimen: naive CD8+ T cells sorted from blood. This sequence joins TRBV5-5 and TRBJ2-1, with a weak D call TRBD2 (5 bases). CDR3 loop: CASSLEARVLINEQFF. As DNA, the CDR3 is TGTGCCAGCAGCTTGGAGGCGCGGGTCCTCATCAATGAGCAGTTCTTC.